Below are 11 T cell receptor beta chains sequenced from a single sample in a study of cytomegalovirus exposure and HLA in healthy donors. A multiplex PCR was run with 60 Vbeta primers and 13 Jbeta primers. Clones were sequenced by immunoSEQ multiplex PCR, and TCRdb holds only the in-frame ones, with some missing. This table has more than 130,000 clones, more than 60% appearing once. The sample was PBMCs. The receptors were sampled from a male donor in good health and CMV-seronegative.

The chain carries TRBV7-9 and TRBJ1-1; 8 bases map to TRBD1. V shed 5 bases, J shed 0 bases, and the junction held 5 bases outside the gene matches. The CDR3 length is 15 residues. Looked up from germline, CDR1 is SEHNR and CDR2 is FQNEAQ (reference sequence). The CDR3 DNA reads TGTGCCAGCAGCGACTCGGACAGGGTGAACACTGAAGCTTTCTTT. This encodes CASSDSDRVNTEAFF.

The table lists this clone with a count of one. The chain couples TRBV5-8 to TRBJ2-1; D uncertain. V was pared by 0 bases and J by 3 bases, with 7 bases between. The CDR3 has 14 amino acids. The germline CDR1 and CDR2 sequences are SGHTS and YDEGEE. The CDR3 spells CASSLGALYNEQFF. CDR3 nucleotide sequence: TGTGCCAGCAGCTTGGGGGCCCTCTACAATGAGCAGTTCTTC.

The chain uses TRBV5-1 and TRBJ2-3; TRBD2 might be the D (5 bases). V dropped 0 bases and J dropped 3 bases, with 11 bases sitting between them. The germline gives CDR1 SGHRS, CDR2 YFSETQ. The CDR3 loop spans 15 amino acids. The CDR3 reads CASSLAGRRTDTQYF. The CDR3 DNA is TGCGCCAGCAGCTTGGCAGGACGGAGGACAGATACGCAGTATTTT.

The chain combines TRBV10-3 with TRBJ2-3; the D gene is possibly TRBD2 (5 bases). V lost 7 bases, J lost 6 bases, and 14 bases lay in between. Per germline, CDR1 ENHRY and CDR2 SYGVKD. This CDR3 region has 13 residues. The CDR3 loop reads CAITPRAGDTQYF. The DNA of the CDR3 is TGTGCCATCACCCCGCGGGCCGGCGATACGCAGTATTTT.

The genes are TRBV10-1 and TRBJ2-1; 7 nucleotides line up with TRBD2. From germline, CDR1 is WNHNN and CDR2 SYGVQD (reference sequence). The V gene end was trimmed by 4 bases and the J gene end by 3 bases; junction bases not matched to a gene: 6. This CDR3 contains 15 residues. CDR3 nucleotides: TGCGCCAGCAGTGCCGGCGGGGGAGGCTACAATGAGCAGTTCTTC. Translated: CASSAGGGGYNEQFF.

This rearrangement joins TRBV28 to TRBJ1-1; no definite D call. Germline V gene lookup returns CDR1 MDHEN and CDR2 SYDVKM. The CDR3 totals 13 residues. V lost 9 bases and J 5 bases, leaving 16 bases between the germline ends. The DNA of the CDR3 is TGTGCCAGTCTCGGGCAGGCGGGGACTGAAGCTTTCTTT. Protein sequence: CASLGQAGTEAFF.

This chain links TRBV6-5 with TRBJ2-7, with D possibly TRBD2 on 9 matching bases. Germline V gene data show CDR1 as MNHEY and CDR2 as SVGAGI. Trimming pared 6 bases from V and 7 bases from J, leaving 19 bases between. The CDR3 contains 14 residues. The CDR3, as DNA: TGTGCCAGCAGGCCCGCTAGCGGGACAGGAGAGCAGTACTTC. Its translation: CASRPASGTGEQYF.

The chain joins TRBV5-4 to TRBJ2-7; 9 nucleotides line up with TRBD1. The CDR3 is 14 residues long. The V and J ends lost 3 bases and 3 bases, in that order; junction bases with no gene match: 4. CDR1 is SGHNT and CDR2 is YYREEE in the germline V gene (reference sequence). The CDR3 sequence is CASSSTGGVYEQYF. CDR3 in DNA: TGTGCCAGCAGCTCTACAGGGGGCGTCTACGAGCAGTACTTC. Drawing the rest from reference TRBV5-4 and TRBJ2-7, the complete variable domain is ETGVTQSPTHLIKTRGQQVTLRCSSQSGHNTVSWYQQALGQGPQFIFQYYREEENGRGNFPPRFSGLQFPNYSSELNVNALELDDSALYLCASSSTGGVYEQYFGPGTRLTVT.

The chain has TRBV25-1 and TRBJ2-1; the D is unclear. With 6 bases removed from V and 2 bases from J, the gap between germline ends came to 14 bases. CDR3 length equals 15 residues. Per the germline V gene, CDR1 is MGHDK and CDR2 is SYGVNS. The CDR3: CASRPDILTYNEQFF. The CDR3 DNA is TGTGCCAGCAGGCCTGACATTCTTACCTACAATGAGCAGTTCTTC.

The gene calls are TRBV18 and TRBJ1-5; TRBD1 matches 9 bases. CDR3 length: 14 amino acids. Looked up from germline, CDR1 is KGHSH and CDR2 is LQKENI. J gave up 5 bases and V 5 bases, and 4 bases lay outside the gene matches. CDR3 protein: CASSTTGGDQPQHF. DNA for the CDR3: TGTGCCAGCTCAACGACAGGGGGAGATCAGCCCCAGCATTTT.

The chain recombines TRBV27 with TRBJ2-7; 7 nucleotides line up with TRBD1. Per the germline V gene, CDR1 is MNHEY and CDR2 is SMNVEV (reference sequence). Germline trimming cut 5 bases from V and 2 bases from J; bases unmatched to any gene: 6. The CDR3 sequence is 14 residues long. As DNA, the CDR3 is TGTGCCAGCAGTAACAGGGGCGCCACCTACGAGCAGTACTTC. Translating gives CASSNRGATYEQYF.